These 31 T cell receptor beta chains originate from one sample sequenced in a study of identical twins. Using its own MiXCR run on the 5' RACE reads, TCRdb lists one record per CDR3 protein. In the table there are 460,000 or so distinct CDR3 sequences, 12% to 15% of which are singletons. These data were likewise used in another study, on yellow fever vaccine responses in identical twins.

Sequences were obtained from CD4+ T cells sorted from blood. The source is a woman under 30 in good health.

The rearrangement joins TRBV20-1 to TRBJ2-3, with D unresolved. The CDR3 runs to 15 residues. CDR1 DFQATT and CDR2 SNEGSKA come from the germline V gene (reference sequence). With 6 bases removed from V and 2 bases from J, the gap between germline ends came to 18 bases. The CDR3 DNA sequence: TGCAGTGCCAATGGTTTGTGGGTGGCCACAGATACGCAGTATTTT. It specifies CSANGLWVATDTQYF.

This clonotype occurred a few times. J is TRBJ2-7 and V is TRBV10-3; 7 nucleotides agree with TRBD2. The length of the CDR3 is 15 residues. The junction had 6 bases not matched to a gene; V was cut back by 3 bases and J by 1 base. Germline CDR1 is ENHRY and CDR2 is SYGVKD. CDR3 amino acids: CAISDLGGGSYEQYF. Written as DNA, the CDR3 is TGTGCCATCAGTGACCTCGGCGGGGGTTCCTACGAGCAGTACTTC.

The sample holds many counts of this clonotype. The J gene is TRBJ2-1, the V gene TRBV20-1; no clear D. The V gene lost 6 bases and the J gene lost 6 bases, with 6 bases spanning the gap. CDR3 length: 10 amino acids. CDR1 is DFQATT and CDR2 is SNEGSKA in the germline V gene (reference sequence). CDR3 protein: CSATGNEQFF. The CDR3 DNA follows: TGCAGTGCCACCGGCAATGAGCAGTTCTTC.

The V gene is TRBV7-6, the J gene TRBJ2-3; 10 bases agree with TRBD2. This CDR3 contains 17 residues. The V segment lost 0 bases and the J segment 6 bases; nucleotides outside the gene matches: 9. Germline-derived CDR1 and CDR2 are SGHVS and FNYEAQ. CDR3: CASSLALLAGASDTQYF. Here the CDR3 DNA reads TGTGCCAGCAGCTTAGCGCTGCTAGCGGGAGCATCTGATACGCAGTATTTT.

This clonotype was counted only a few times. The chain links TRBV20-1 to TRBJ2-7; 8 bases map to TRBD1. This CDR3 spans 16 amino acids. Trimming removed 0 bases from V and 3 bases from J; junction bases left unmatched: 10. Germline V CDR1 and CDR2: DFQATT, SNEGSKA (reference sequence). CDR3 DNA sequence: TGCAGTGCTAGAGATTTATTCGGCAGGGGGCGCTACGAGCAGTACTTC. This encodes CSARDLFGRGRYEQYF.

Turning to this clonotype: Possible read error: a much larger clone is one base away. This sequence joins TRBV24-1 and TRBJ2-1; D gene ambiguous. The CDR3 consists of 11 residues. Trimming shortened V by 4 bases and J by 5 bases, and 2 bases separated the two germline ends. Germline CDR1 reads KGHDR; CDR2 reads SFDVKD. CDR3 nucleotide sequence: TGTGCCACCAGTGACAACAATGAGCAGTTCTTC. Amino acids: CATSDNNEQFF.

This clonotype was counted a few times. The chain combines TRBV5-1 with TRBJ2-1; D gene ambiguous. Germline V gene sequence: CDR1 SGHRS, CDR2 YFSETQ. Trimming left V 1 base short and J 7 bases short, with 9 bases between. CDR3 size: 13 residues. The CDR3 loop is CASSLSELNEQFF. CDR3 bases: TGCGCCAGCAGCTTGTCCGAGTTAAATGAGCAGTTCTTC. The whole variable domain, filled in from reference TRBV5-1 and TRBJ2-1, reads KAGVTQTPRYLIKTRGQQVTLSCSPISGHRSVSWYQQTPGQGLQFLFEYFSETQRNKGNFPGRFSGRQFSNSRSEMNVSTLELGDSALYLCASSLSELNEQFFGPGTRLTVL.

This clonotype was observed a few times. The V call is TRBV7-3, the J call TRBJ2-5, with TRBD1 matching over 8 bases. The germline V gene encodes CDR1 SGHTA and CDR2 FQGTGA. The CDR3 is 15 amino acids. Trimming removed 5 bases from V and 5 bases from J; junction bases left unmatched: 10. The CDR3 region has the DNA TGTGCCAGCAGCCCGCAGACAGGGGTGGGGGAGACCCAGTACTTC. Amino acid sequence: CASSPQTGVGETQYF.

In its sample, this clonotype was seen many times. V gene TRBV5-1 combines with J gene TRBJ2-3; D call uncertain. This CDR3 contains 13 residues. From germline, CDR1 is SGHRS and CDR2 YFSETQ. V was cut by 4 bases and J by 1 base, with 7 bases left in between. The CDR3 nucleotides read TGCGCCAGCAGCCTCCCCGGCACAGATACGCAGTATTTT. As protein: CASSLPGTDTQYF.

The chain is built from TRBV18 and TRBJ2-5; TRBD1 aligns across 9 bases. The CDR3 runs 15 residues. After removal of 0 bases from V and 4 bases from J, the junction contained 3 bases not matched to a gene. Germline V gene lookup returns CDR1 KGHSH and CDR2 LQKENI. The CDR3 region has the DNA TGTGCCAGCTCACCACCGGGACAGGGTCCAGAGACCCAGTACTTC. Its protein product is CASSPPGQGPETQYF.

This clonotype occurred many times. V usage is TRBV24-1 and J usage is TRBJ2-1; TRBD1 or TRBD2 may be the D gene (6 bases each). V was shortened by 4 bases and J by 0 bases, with 21 bases between the two germline ends. The CDR3 loop spans 19 amino acids. CDR1 and CDR2 from the germline V gene are KGHDR and SFDVKD. As DNA, the CDR3 is TGTGCCACCAGTGACCCACGTGGGGGGCTAACAAGCTCCTACAATGAGCAGTTCTTC. Protein sequence: CATSDPRGGLTSSYNEQFF.

This clonotype was observed a few times. This chain connects TRBV6-5 to TRBJ2-7; possibly TRBD2 for D (6 bases). The CDR3 consists of 15 residues. CDR1 is MNHEY, CDR2 SVGAGI, per germline. Trimming stripped 0 bases from V and 3 bases from J, with 12 bases between. Written as DNA, the CDR3 is TGTGCCAGCAGTTACTCCCGGGACTCCCACTACGAGCAGTACTTC. This codes for CASSYSRDSHYEQYF.

This clonotype has just a few counts. The chain is built from TRBV30 and TRBJ2-1; possibly TRBD2 for D (5 bases). Between the trimmed V and J ends, which lost 0 bases and 6 bases, there was a span of 12 bases. The CDR3 loop spans 14 amino acids. Per the germline V gene, CDR1 is GTSNPN and CDR2 is SVGIG (reference sequence). This CDR3 is CAWSVLTSLNEQFF. In nucleotides, the CDR3 is TGTGCCTGGAGTGTACTCACTAGTCTCAATGAGCAGTTCTTC.

Comment on this clonotype: No conserved phenylalanine or tryptophan ends this CDR3, so it is likely a read error. J is TRBJ2-5 and V is TRBV3-1; 8 bases align to TRBD1. Per the germline V gene, CDR1 is LGHDT and CDR2 is YNNKEL (reference sequence). CDR3 size: 15 residues. After removal of 1 base from V and 6 bases from J, the junction contained 7 bases not matched to a gene. As DNA, the CDR3 is TGTGCCAGCAGCCAAGGCTCAGGGGGCTGGAAGACCCAGTACTCC. Protein sequence: CASSQGSGGWKTQYS.

In its sample, this clonotype was seen a few times. The rearrangement uses TRBV5-1 and TRBJ2-3; unclear D gene. The CDR3 runs to 14 residues. Germline lookup yields CDR1 SGHRS and CDR2 YFSETQ. Trimming removed 4 bases at V and 0 bases at J, with 9 bases between. The DNA of the CDR3 is TGCGCCAGCAGCCCAGGCATGAGCACAGATACGCAGTATTTT. This encodes CASSPGMSTDTQYF.

The sample holds a few counts of this clonotype. The chain has TRBV20-1 and TRBJ2-5; D possibly corresponds to TRBD2 (5 bases). CDR1 DFQATT and CDR2 SNEGSKA come from the germline V gene (reference sequence). This CDR3 comprises 12 residues. Between the trimmed V and J ends, which lost 4 bases and 5 bases, there was a span of 11 bases. CDR3 DNA sequence: TGCAGTGCTATTCTAGCCGGGGAGACCCAGTACTTC. As protein: CSAILAGETQYF.

V usage is TRBV2 and J usage is TRBJ2-2; a possible D gene is TRBD1 (6 bases). The CDR3 is 13 residues long. Trimming cost V 6 bases and J 5 bases, with 10 bases left between them. Per the germline V gene, CDR1 is SNHLY and CDR2 is FYNNEI. CDR3 amino acids: CASRQDRTGELFF. In DNA form, the CDR3 reads TGTGCCAGCAGGCAGGACAGAACCGGGGAGCTGTTTTTT.

This clonotype was counted only a few times. The chain employs TRBV28 and TRBJ2-1, with unresolved D. CDR3 length equals 14 residues. Germline V CDR1 and CDR2: MDHEN, SYDVKM. The ends were cut back, 3 bases at V and 7 bases at J, with 13 bases in the middle. DNA for the CDR3: TGTGCCAGCAGTTTGGGTGGGGTCGTAAATGAGCAGTTCTTC. Its protein is CASSLGGVVNEQFF.

The chain links TRBV7-2 to TRBJ1-4; 11 nucleotides match TRBD1. CDR1 and CDR2 from the germline V gene are SGHTA and FQGNSA. J lost 7 bases, V lost 4 bases, and 8 bases had no gene match. The CDR3 has 16 amino acids. The CDR3 bases are TGTGCCAGCAGCTCCAGCGGTGGGACAGGGGGTGAAAAACTGTTTTTT. Translating gives CASSSSGGTGGEKLFF. Full variable domain (remainder filled in from reference TRBV7-2 and TRBJ1-4): GAGVSQSPSNKVTEKGKDVELRCDPISGHTALYWYRQSLGQGLEFLIYFQGNSAPDKSGLPSDRFSAERTGGSVSTLTIQRTQQEDSAVYLCASSSSGGTGGEKLFFGSGTQLSVL.

This clonotype has only a few counts. The gene calls are TRBV10-3 and TRBJ2-5, with D unclear. CDR3 length: 12 amino acids. The V gene's germline CDR1 is ENHRY and CDR2 SYGVKD. Deletions cut 4 bases from V and 2 bases from J, with 5 bases between. CDR3 sequence: CAISGGQETQYF. As DNA, the CDR3 is TGTGCCATCAGTGGGGGACAAGAGACCCAGTACTTC.

The chain employs TRBV18 and TRBJ1-4; 9 bases agree with TRBD1. Trimming at V came to 3 bases and at J to 7 bases, leaving 3 bases not matched to a gene. Germline loops: CDR1 KGHSH, CDR2 LQKENI. The CDR3 has 14 residues. This CDR3 is CASSPDRGSEKLFF. The CDR3 region has the DNA TGTGCCAGCTCACCGGACAGGGGCAGTGAAAAACTGTTTTTT.

The chain's CDR3 is CASSSSEVQYF. The CDR3 coding sequence is TGTGCCAGCAGCTCTAGCGAGGTGCAGTACTTC. This chain joins TRBV7-9 and TRBJ2-7; D possibly corresponds to TRBD2 (6 bases). CDR1 is SEHNR and CDR2 is FQNEAQ in the germline V gene (reference sequence). Trimming removed 4 bases from V and 9 bases from J, with 10 bases in between. The CDR3 has 11 residues.

This clonotype was seen ten or more times. V gene TRBV28 combines with J gene TRBJ2-1; 8 bases agree with TRBD2. Trimming cost V 5 bases and J 9 bases; bases outside gene matches: 9. This CDR3 has 14 amino acids. Looked up from germline, CDR1 is MDHEN and CDR2 is SYDVKM. The CDR3 sequence is CASSPGTRESEQFF. CDR3 DNA sequence: TGTGCCAGCAGTCCTGGGACTAGAGAAAGTGAGCAGTTCTTC.

The rearrangement uses TRBV2 and TRBJ2-3; D is possibly TRBD1 or TRBD2 (5 bases each). The germline CDR1 and CDR2 sequences are SNHLY and FYNNEI. The CDR3 spans 14 residues. V lost 5 bases, J lost 1 base, and 10 bases lay in between. CDR3 nucleotides: TGTGCCAGCAGTCGAGGGGTTGGCACAGATACGCAGTATTTT. Protein: CASSRGVGTDTQYF.

This clonotype has only a few counts. This rearrangement joins TRBV29-1 to TRBJ2-5; no definite D call. There are 12 residues in the CDR3. Germline lookup yields CDR1 SQVTM and CDR2 ANQGSEA. The V end was cut by 5 bases, the J end by 2 bases, with 9 bases between. The CDR3 DNA reads TGCAGCGTTTCAATGGCGCAAGAGACCCAGTACTTC. Translated, it gives CSVSMAQETQYF.

This clonotype showed up just a few times. The V call is TRBV20-1, the J call TRBJ2-1, with 9 nucleotides matching TRBD2. CDR3 size: 15 residues. V was clipped by 2 bases and J by 5 bases; unmatched bases: 7. The germline CDR1 and CDR2 sequences are DFQATT and SNEGSKA (reference sequence). The CDR3 is CSARPGTSPNNEQFF. As DNA, the CDR3 is TGCAGTGCTAGACCCGGGACTAGCCCTAACAATGAGCAGTTCTTC.

The chain has TRBV28 and TRBJ1-1, with D possibly being TRBD1 (5 bases). The CDR3 length is 14 residues. Germline CDR1 and CDR2: MDHEN and SYDVKM. V gave up 3 bases and J gave up 2 bases, with 10 bases separating them. As DNA, the CDR3 is TGTGCCAGCAGTTTGTTACAGGCCAACACTGAAGCTTTCTTT. Translating it yields CASSLLQANTEAFF.

The J gene is TRBJ2-1, the V gene TRBV15, with D hard to call. Trimming pared 1 base from V and 6 bases from J, leaving 7 bases between. The CDR3 extends over 13 amino acids. Germline CDR1 and CDR2: LNHNV and YYDKDF (reference sequence). CDR3 in DNA: TGTGCCACCAGCAGAGTTCCGGCCAATGAGCAGTTCTTC. Residues: CATSRVPANEQFF. Based on the CDR3 plus reference TRBV15 and TRBJ2-1, the full variable domain is DAMVIQNPRYQVTQFGKPVTLSCSQTLNHNVMYWYQQKSSQAPKLLFHYYDKDFNNEADTPDNFQSRRPNTSFCFLDIRSPGLGDTAMYLCATSRVPANEQFFGPGTRLTVL.

This clonotype was seen ten or more times. The chain uses TRBV5-1 and TRBJ1-1; 8 positions match TRBD1. The V gene's germline CDR1 is SGHRS and CDR2 YFSETQ. V lost 1 base to trimming and J lost 4 bases; unmatched junction nucleotides: 6. The CDR3 runs 15 residues. CDR3 sequence reads: CASSLSGGELTEAFF. CDR3 nucleotide sequence: TGCGCCAGCAGCTTGTCAGGGGGCGAACTCACTGAAGCTTTCTTT. Full variable domain (missing parts from reference TRBV5-1 and TRBJ1-1): KAGVTQTPRYLIKTRGQQVTLSCSPISGHRSVSWYQQTPGQGLQFLFEYFSETQRNKGNFPGRFSGRQFSNSRSEMNVSTLELGDSALYLCASSLSGGELTEAFFGQGTRLTVV.

This chain joins TRBV7-9 and TRBJ2-2; 8 bases fit TRBD1. The V gene's germline CDR1 is SEHNR and CDR2 FQNEAQ (reference sequence). V was clipped by 3 bases and J by 1 base; unmatched bases: 4. The CDR3 extends over 16 amino acids. CDR3 amino acids: CASSFRTGKNTGELFF. As DNA, the CDR3 is TGTGCCAGCAGCTTCCGGACAGGGAAGAACACCGGGGAGCTGTTTTTT.

This chain joins TRBV5-1 and TRBJ1-2, with unresolved D. Between the trimmed V and J ends, which lost 1 base and 10 bases, there was a span of 14 bases. The germline V gene encodes CDR1 SGHRS and CDR2 YFSETQ. This CDR3 contains 13 residues. The CDR3 nucleotides read TGCGCCAGCAGCTTGAGGCCAGACAAAGTCTACACCTTC. This encodes CASSLRPDKVYTF.